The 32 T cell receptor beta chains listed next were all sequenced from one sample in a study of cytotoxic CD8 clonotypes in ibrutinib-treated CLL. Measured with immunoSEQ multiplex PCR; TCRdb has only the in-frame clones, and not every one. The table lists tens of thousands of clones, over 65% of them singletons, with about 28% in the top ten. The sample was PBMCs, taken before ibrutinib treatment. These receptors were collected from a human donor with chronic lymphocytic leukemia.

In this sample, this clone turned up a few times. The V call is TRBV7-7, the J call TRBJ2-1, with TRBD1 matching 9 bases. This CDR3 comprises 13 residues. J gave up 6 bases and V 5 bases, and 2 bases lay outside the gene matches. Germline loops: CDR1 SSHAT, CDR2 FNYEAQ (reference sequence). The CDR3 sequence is CASSRDRVNEQFF. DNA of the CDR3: TGTGCCAGCAGCAGGGACAGGGTCAATGAGCAGTTCTTC.

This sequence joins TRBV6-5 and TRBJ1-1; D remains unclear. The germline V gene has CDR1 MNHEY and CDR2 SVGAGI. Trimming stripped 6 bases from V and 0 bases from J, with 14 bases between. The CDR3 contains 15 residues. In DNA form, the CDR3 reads TGTGCCAGCAGCCACCACGCGAAGTTGAACACTGAAGCTTTCTTT. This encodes CASSHHAKLNTEAFF.

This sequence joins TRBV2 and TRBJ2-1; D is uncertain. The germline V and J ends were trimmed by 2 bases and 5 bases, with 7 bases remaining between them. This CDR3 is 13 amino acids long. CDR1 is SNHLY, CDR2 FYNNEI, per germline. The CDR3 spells CASSELRDNEQFF. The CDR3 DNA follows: TGTGCCAGCAGTGAACTTAGGGACAATGAGCAGTTCTTC.

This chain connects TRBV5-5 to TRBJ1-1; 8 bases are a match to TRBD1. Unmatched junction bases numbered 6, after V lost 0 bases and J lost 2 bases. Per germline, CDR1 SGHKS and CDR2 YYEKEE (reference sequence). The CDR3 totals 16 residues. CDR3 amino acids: CASSLGQGQANTEAFF. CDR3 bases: TGTGCCAGCAGCTTGGGGCAGGGACAGGCTAACACTGAAGCTTTCTTT.

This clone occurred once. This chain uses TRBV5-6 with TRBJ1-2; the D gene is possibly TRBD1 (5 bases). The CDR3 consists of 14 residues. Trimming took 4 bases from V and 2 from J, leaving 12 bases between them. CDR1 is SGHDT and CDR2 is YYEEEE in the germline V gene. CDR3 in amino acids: CASSPTQGNYGYTF. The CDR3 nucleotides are TGTGCCAGCAGCCCCACTCAGGGAAACTATGGCTACACCTTC.

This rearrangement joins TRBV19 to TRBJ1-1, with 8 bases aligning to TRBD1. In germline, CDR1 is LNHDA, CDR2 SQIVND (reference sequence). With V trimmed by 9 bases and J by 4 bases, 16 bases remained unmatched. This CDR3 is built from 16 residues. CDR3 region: CASRRAGGLGGTEAFF. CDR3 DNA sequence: TGTGCCAGCAGACGGGCAGGGGGCCTTGGGGGCACTGAAGCTTTCTTT. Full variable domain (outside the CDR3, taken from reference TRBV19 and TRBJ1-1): DGGITQSPKYLFRKEGQNVTLSCEQNLNHDAMYWYRQDPGQGLRLIYYSQIVNDFQKGDIAEGYSVSREKKESFPLTVTSAQKNPTAFYLCASRRAGGLGGTEAFFGQGTRLTVV.

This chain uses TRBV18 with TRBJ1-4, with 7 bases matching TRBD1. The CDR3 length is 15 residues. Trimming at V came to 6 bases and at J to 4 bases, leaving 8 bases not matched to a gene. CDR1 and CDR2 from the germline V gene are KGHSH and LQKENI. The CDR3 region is CASSLDRDDNEKLFF. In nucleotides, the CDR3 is TGTGCCAGCTCGCTCGACAGGGACGATAATGAAAAACTGTTTTTT.

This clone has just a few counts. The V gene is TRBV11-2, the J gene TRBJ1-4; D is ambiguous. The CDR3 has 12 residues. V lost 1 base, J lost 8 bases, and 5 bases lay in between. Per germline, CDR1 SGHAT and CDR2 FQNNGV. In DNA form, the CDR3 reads TGTGCCAGCAGCTTAGTTCCGGAAAAACTGTTTTTT. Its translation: CASSLVPEKLFF.

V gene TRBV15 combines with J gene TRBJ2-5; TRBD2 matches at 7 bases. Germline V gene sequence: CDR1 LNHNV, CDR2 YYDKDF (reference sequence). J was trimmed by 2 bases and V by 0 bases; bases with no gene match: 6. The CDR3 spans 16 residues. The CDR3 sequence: CATSRDLSGIQETQYF. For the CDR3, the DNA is TGTGCCACCAGCAGAGACCTGAGCGGGATACAAGAGACCCAGTACTTC.

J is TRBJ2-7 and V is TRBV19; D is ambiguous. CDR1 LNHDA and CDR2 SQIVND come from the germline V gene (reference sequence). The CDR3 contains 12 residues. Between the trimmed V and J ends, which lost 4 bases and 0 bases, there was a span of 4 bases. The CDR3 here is CASSTSSYEQYF. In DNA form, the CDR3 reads TGTGCCAGTAGTACGAGCTCCTACGAGCAGTACTTC.

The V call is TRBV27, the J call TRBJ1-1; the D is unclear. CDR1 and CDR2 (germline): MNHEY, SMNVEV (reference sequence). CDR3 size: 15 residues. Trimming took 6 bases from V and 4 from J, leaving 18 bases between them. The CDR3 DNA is TGTGCCAGCAGCCCCAGGCGGGTATTGGGCACTGAAGCTTTCTTT. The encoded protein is CASSPRRVLGTEAFF.

CDR3 DNA: TGCGCCAGCAGCGGCGGGACAGCCTCCTACGAGCAGTACTTC. Translated: CASSGGTASYEQYF. The chain couples TRBV5-1 to TRBJ2-7; possible D gene TRBD1, 7 bases. Germline values: CDR1 SGHRS, CDR2 YFSETQ. V dropped 4 bases and J dropped 0 bases, with 11 bases sitting between them. The CDR3 is made up of 14 amino acids.

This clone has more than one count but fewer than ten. As DNA, the CDR3 is TGTGCCAGCAGCATCAGCCGGTCCCGGGACTTGAGGGATACGCAGTATTTT. Protein product: CASSISRSRDLRDTQYF. The chain employs TRBV2 and TRBJ2-3; maybe TRBD2 (6 bases). There are 17 residues in the CDR3. Trimming stripped 6 bases from V and 6 bases from J, with 25 bases between. Germline assignment: CDR1 SNHLY and CDR2 FYNNEI.

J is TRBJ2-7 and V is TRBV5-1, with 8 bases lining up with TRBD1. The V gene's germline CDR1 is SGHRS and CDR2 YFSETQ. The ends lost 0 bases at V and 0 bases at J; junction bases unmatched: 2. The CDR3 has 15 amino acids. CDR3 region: CASSLGTGPSYEQYF. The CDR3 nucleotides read TGCGCCAGCAGCTTGGGGACAGGGCCCTCCTACGAGCAGTACTTC.

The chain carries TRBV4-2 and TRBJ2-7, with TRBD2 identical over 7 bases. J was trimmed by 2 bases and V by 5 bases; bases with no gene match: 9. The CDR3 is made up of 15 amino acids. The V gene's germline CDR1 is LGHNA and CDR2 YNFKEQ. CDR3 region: CASSLGGSGTYEQYF. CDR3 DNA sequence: TGTGCCAGCAGCTTAGGCGGGAGCGGGACCTACGAGCAGTACTTC.

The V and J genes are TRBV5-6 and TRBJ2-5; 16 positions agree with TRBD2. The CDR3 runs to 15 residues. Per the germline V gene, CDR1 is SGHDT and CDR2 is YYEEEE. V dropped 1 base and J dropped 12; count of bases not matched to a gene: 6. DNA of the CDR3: TGTGCCAGCAGCTTGAAGGGACTAGCGGGAGGGGTTAAGTACTTC. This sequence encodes CASSLKGLAGGVKYF.

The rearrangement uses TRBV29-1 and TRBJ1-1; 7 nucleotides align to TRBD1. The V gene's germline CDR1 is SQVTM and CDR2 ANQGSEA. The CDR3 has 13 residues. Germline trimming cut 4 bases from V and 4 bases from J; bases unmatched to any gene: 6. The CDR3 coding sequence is TGCAGCGTTGTAAGGGGGCTCGGCACTGAAGCTTTCTTT. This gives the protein CSVVRGLGTEAFF.

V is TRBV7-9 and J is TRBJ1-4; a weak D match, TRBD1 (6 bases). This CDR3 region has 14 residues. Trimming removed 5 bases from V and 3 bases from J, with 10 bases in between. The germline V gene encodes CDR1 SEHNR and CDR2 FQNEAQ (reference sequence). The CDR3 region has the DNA TGTGCCAGCAGCCAAGGGGGGGCTAATGAAAAACTGTTTTTT. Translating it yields CASSQGGANEKLFF.

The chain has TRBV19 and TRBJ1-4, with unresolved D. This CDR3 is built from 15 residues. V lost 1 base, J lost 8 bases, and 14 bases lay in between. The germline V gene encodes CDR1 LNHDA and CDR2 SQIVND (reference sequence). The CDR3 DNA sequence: TGTGCCAGTAGTATAGGTCCGGACTTACCCGAAAAACTGTTTTTT. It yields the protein CASSIGPDLPEKLFF.

The CDR3 DNA reads TGTGCCAGCAGTGAAGCGCTGGGCACAGATACGCAGTATTTT. Encoded protein: CASSEALGTDTQYF. The gene calls are TRBV2 and TRBJ2-3, with D hard to call. Germline CDR1 SNHLY, CDR2 FYNNEI. The CDR3 loop spans 14 amino acids. The V gene lost 0 bases and the J gene lost 1 base, with 5 bases spanning the gap.

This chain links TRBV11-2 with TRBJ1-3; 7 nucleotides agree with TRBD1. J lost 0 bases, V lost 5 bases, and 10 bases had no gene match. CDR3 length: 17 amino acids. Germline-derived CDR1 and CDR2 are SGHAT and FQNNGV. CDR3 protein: CASSPRTGTNSGNTIYF. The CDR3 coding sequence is TGTGCCAGCAGCCCCCGGACAGGAACGAACTCTGGAAACACCATATATTTT.

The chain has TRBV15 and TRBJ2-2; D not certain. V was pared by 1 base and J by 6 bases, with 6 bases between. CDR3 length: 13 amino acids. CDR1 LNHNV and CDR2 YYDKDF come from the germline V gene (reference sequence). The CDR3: CATSRVPAGELFF. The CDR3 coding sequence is TGTGCCACCAGCAGAGTTCCGGCCGGGGAGCTGTTTTTT.

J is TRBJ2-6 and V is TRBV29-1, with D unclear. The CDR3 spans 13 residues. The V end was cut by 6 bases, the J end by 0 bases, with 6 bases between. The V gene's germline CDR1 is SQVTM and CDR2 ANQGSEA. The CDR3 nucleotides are TGCAGCGTGGCATACTCTGGGGCCAACGTCCTGACTTTC. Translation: CSVAYSGANVLTF.

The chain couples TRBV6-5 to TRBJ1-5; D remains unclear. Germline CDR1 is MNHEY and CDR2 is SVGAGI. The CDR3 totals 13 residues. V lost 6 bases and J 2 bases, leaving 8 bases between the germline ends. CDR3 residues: CASSPPGNQPQHF. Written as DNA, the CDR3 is TGTGCCAGCAGCCCTCCGGGCAATCAGCCCCAGCATTTT.

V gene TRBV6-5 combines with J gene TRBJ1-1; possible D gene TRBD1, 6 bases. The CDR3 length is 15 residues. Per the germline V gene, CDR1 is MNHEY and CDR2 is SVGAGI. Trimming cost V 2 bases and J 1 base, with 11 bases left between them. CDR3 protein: CASSYGGHGNTEAFF. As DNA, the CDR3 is TGTGCCAGCAGTTACGGGGGGCACGGGAACACTGAAGCTTTCTTT.

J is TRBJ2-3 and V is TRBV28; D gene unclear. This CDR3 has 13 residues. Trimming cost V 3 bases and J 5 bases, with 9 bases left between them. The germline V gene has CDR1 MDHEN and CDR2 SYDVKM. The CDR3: CASSFSGRDTQYF. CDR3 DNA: TGTGCCAGCAGTTTTTCCGGGCGAGATACGCAGTATTTT.

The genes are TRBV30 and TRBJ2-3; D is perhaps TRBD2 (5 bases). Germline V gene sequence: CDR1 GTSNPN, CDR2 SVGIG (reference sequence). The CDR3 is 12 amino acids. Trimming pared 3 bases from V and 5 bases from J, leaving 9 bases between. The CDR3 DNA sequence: TGTGCCTGGAGGACACGGGGAGATACGCAGTATTTT. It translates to CAWRTRGDTQYF.

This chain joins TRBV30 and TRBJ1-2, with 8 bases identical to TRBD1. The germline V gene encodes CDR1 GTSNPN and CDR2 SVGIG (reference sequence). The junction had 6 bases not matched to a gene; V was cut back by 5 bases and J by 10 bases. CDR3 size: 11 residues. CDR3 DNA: TGTGCCTGGGAAGGGACAGGATCCTACACCTTC. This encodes CAWEGTGSYTF.

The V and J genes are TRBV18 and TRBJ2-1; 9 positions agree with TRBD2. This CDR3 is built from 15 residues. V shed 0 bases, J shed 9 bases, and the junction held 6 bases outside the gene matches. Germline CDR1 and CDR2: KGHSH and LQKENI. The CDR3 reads CASSPPSGGPGEQFF. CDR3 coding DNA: TGTGCCAGCTCACCACCTAGCGGGGGCCCGGGTGAGCAGTTCTTC.

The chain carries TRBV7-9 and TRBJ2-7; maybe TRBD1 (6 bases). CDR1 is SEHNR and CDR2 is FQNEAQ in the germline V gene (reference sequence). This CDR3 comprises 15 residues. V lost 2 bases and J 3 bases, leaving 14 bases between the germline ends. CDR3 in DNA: TGTGCCAGCAGCTTACAATTGGCAGGGGTCTACGAGCAGTACTTC. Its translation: CASSLQLAGVYEQYF.

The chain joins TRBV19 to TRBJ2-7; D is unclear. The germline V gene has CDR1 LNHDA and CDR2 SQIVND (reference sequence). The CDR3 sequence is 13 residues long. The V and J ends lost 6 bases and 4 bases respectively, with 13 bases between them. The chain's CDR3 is CASSPRVKYEQYF. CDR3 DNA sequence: TGTGCCAGTAGCCCCCGGGTTAAATACGAGCAGTACTTC.

The CDR3 DNA reads as TGTGCCAGCAGTGAAACTGGGGACCTGGAGACCCAGTACTTC. Amino acid sequence: CASSETGDLETQYF. The chain uses TRBV2 and TRBJ2-5; TRBD1 or TRBD2 may be the D gene (5 bases each). V gave up 2 bases and J gave up 5 bases, with 12 bases separating them. The CDR3 sequence is 14 residues long. Germline V gene lookup returns CDR1 SNHLY and CDR2 FYNNEI.